This TCR beta chain was sequenced during a study of T cells in Graves' hyperthyroidism and ophthalmopathy (dated by TCRdb to about 2019). About the investigation overall: Peripheral blood samples were taken at the time of initial diagnosis, prior to any treatment. A discovery cohort of 95 to 100 patients, about 40 with Graves' ophthalmopathy and 55 to 65 with stable Graves' hyperthyroidism, was used to find distinguishing TCR V-J signatures. Prospective prediction of ophthalmopathy was tested in an independent validation cohort consisting of roughly 20 hyperthyroidism patients and around 16 patients who later progressed to ophthalmopathy. The roughly 90 discovery patients were divided at random into training and test sets in a 7:3 ratio. The study also compared thyroid tissue and blood T-cell repertoires from roughly 6 Graves' hyperthyroidism patients. After sampling, hyperthyroidism patients received methimazole starting at 30 mg daily, and ophthalmopathy patients received high-dose intravenous methylprednisolone. TCR Vbeta CDR3 sequencing of 120 to 150 peripheral blood samples (more than 40 ophthalmopathy, about 80 hyperthyroidism and some 17 progressor patients) is reported in the paper.

TCR beta CDR3 regions were amplified from RNA transcripts. A first-round RT-PCR of the TCR CDR3 used the HTBI primer set with the Qiagen OneStep RT-PCR kit. The libraries were constructed in a second round of multiplex PCR and then size-selected and purified. Libraries were sequenced paired-end with 100 bp reads on an Illumina HiSeq2000. Per the source publication's procedure: Raw data were processed with SOAPnuke, discarding reads with adapters, uncalled bases, mean Phred below 15, or no exact constant-primer or identifier match. High-quality paired reads were merged using COPE v1.2.5, and each unique nucleotide sequence was defined as a clonotype. Clonotypes were aligned to IMGT TRBV, TRBD and TRBJ reference segments using MiTCR v1.1. Analysis was restricted to V-J combinations with a frequency above 0.0001, which covered about 99% of repertoires. A TCS score was defined as the ratio of F50 (clonal expansion) to E x V (chaos), with BLOSUM62-based TCRdist applied between CDR3 peptides within each V-J. Welch's t-statistics and random forest reduced 450 to 600 V-J features to some 14, which were used in a naive Bayes classifier (R e1071). The public reads were reprocessed in TCRdb via fastp at Q25 and MiXCR, keeping in-frame beta chains. Each entry is one CDR3 protein sequence, shown with its most common DNA and genes. The V and J calls were determined by TCRdb, not by the authors. The sample includes more than 75,000 distinct CDR3 sequences, with over 50% observed a single time. The top ten clonotypes cover roughly 26% of the sample.

The germline V gene (reference sequence) gives CDR1 as MNHNY and CDR2 as SVGAGI. The CDR3 measures 15 amino acids from cysteine to phenylalanine. Only CDR3 DNA is held: 45 bases, read in frame from base 1. V is clipped by 6 bases and J by 6 bases, and the sequence between their germline boundaries is 15 bases long. This clonotype was counted many times. Its target antigen remains unknown. No base qualities exist here, and no much larger clone lies one base off it. Graves' hyperthyroidism was defined as stable when no progression to ophthalmopathy occurred over 18 months of follow-up. Hyperthyroidism patients were aged 18 to 65 years and newly diagnosed, with disease duration of less than 2 months. The study excluded patients with uncontrolled infections, other autoimmune diseases, pregnancy or lactation. Diagnoses relied on clinical symptoms, serum thyroxine and TRAb, thyroid ultrasound and orbital computed tomography. PBMCs were separated from roughly 9.6 ml of fresh peripheral blood using Ficoll-Paque density gradient centrifugation. Total RNA was extracted using Trizol reagent, and RNA quality was assessed on an Agilent 2100 Bioanalyzer.

The study at large found these results: Sample size was not statistically predetermined, and blinding of investigators to group allocation was not performed. Most expanded thyroid clonotypes (frequency above 0.001) were also found in blood, which suggests that blood repertoires may mirror thyroid immune responses. A 13 V-J signature model separated ophthalmopathy from stable hyperthyroidism, with around 88% sensitivity and roughly 82% specificity in cross-validation and 80%/75% in testing. In validation, progression to ophthalmopathy was predicted by the model with roughly 69% sensitivity and around 75% specificity, a median of approximately 7.1 months before onset.

The receptor was isolated from a woman in her thirties or forties with Graves' hyperthyroidism. This receptor chain uses TRBV6-6 and TRBJ1-6; D gene: possibly TRBD1, on 5 matching bases. The sample comprised blood. The sequenced DNA: TGTGCCAGCAGCAGAATATTGGGACCTAATTCACCCCTCCACTTT. Translated, it reads CASSRILGPNSPLHF.